The 7 T cell receptor beta chains listed next were all sequenced from one sample in a study of CD8 T cells in Susac syndrome. cDNA came from roughly 0.53 to 1 ug RNA primed by random hexamers. Each CDR3 protein gets one entry after TCRdb re-called the immunoSEQ multiplex PCR reads with MiXCR. The sample includes approximately 180,000 distinct CDR3 sequences, approximately 93% seen only once; the top ten take approximately 0.09%. The sample was CD4+ T cells from PBMCs. The receptors derive from a human donor with multiple sclerosis.

The chain combines TRBV18 with TRBJ2-5, with D uncertain. CDR3 size: 14 residues. The V and J ends lost 1 base and 7 bases respectively, with 13 bases between them. Germline assignment: CDR1 KGHSH and CDR2 LQKENI. CDR3 coding DNA: TGTGCCAGCTCACCACAGGCTCATGAAGGGACCCAGTACTTC. It encodes CASSPQAHEGTQYF.

The gene calls are TRBV5-1 and TRBJ2-3; TRBD1 might be the D (6 bases). Between the trimmed V and J ends, which lost 4 bases and 0 bases, there was a span of 15 bases. The CDR3 contains 16 residues. CDR1 SGHRS and CDR2 YFSETQ come from the germline V gene. The CDR3 is CASSLDRTISTDTQYF. DNA of the CDR3: TGCGCCAGCAGCCTGGACAGAACCATAAGCACAGATACGCAGTATTTT.

This chain links TRBV5-1 with TRBJ1-1; no clear D gene. This CDR3 spans 14 amino acids. V was cut by 6 bases and J by 3 bases, with 15 bases left in between. Germline values: CDR1 SGHRS, CDR2 YFSETQ. The DNA of the CDR3 is TGCGCCAGCACCTCTCAGGCTGGGCACACTGAAGCTTTCTTT. Translation: CASTSQAGHTEAFF.

This clonotype came up once. V usage is TRBV2 and J usage is TRBJ1-5; D is possibly TRBD1 (5 bases). Germline CDR1 SNHLY, CDR2 FYNNEI. This CDR3 spans 15 amino acids. V was clipped by 6 bases and J by 3 bases, with 15 bases between them. The CDR3 here is CASRPQGYPNQPQHF. DNA of the CDR3: TGTGCCAGCAGACCCCAGGGATACCCCAATCAGCCCCAGCATTTT.

V is TRBV3-1 and J is TRBJ2-6; D possibly uses TRBD1 or TRBD2 (6 bases each). This CDR3 has 17 residues. Germline CDR1 is LGHDT and CDR2 is YNNKEL (reference sequence). V lost 4 bases to trimming and J lost 4 bases, with 17 bases between them. The chain's CDR3 is CASSRGAATEGANVLTF. The CDR3 nucleotides read TGTGCCAGCAGCCGGGGGGCAGCCACCGAAGGGGCCAACGTCCTGACTTTC. The full variable domain, in which reference TRBV3-1 and TRBJ2-6 provide the parts outside the CDR3, is DTAVSQTPKYLVTQMGNDKSIKCEQNLGHDTMYWYKQDSKKFLKIMFSYNNKELIINETVPNRFSPKSPDKAHLNLHINSLELGDSAVYFCASSRGAATEGANVLTFGAGSRLTVL.

This clonotype was recorded only once. The genes are TRBV5-1 and TRBJ1-1; the D is unclear. Between the trimmed V and J ends, which lost 3 bases and 1 base, there was a span of 13 bases. The CDR3 totals 15 residues. Germline loops: CDR1 SGHRS, CDR2 YFSETQ. CDR3 nucleotide sequence: TGCGCCAGCAGCTCCCCGGGAGAAAAGAACACTGAAGCTTTCTTT. Protein sequence: CASSSPGEKNTEAFF.

The count of this clonotype is one. The V gene is TRBV5-6, the J gene TRBJ1-1, with TRBD1 matching 7 bases. From germline, CDR1 is SGHDT and CDR2 YYEEEE. This CDR3 has 15 residues. Germline trimming cut 2 bases from V and 8 bases from J; bases unmatched to any gene: 12. This CDR3 reads CASSFLEQGTSEAFF. CDR3 DNA: TGTGCCAGCAGCTTTTTGGAACAGGGGACCTCAGAAGCTTTCTTT.